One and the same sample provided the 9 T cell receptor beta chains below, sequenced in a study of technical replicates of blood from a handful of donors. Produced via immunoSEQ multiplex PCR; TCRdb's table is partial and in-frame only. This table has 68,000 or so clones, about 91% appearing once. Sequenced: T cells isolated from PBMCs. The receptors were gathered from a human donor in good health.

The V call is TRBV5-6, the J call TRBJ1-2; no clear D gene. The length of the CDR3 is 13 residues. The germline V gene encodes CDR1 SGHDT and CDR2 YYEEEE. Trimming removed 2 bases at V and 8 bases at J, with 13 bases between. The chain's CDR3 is CASSFWGGEGYTF. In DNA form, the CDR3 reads TGTGCCAGCAGCTTTTGGGGAGGTGAGGGCTACACCTTC.

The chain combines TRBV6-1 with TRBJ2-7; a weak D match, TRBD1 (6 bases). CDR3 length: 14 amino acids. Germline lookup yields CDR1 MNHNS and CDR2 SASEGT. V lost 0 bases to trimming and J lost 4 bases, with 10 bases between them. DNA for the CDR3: TGTGCCAGCAGTGAAGCAGGGGGAAGGTACGAGCAGTACTTC. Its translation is CASSEAGGRYEQYF.

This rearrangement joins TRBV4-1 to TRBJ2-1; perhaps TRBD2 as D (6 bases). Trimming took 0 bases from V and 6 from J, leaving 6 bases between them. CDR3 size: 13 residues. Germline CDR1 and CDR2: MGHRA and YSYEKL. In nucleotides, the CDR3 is TGCGCCAGCAGCCAAGAGACTAGCAATGAGCAGTTCTTC. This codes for CASSQETSNEQFF.

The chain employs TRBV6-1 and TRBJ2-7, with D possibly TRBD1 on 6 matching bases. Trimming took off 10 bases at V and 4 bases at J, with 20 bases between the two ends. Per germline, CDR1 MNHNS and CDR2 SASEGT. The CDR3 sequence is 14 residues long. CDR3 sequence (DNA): TGTGCCACAGGGGAAACAGGGAGAGGATACGAGCAGTACTTC. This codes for CATGETGRGYEQYF.

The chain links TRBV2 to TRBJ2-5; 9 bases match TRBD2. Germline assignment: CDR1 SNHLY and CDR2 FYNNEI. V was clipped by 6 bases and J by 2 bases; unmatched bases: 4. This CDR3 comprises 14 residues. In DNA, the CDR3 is TGTGCCAGCAGGCGGACTAGCGTACAAGAGACCCAGTACTTC. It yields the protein CASRRTSVQETQYF.

The CDR3: CASSLDRDTGNTIYF. The CDR3 region has the DNA TGTGCCAGCAGCTTAGACCGGGACACTGGAAACACCATATATTTT. The rearrangement uses TRBV7-9 and TRBJ1-3, with a weak D call TRBD1 (6 bases). Germline loops: CDR1 SEHNR, CDR2 FQNEAQ (reference sequence). The CDR3 contains 15 residues. Trimming pared 1 base from V and 2 bases from J, leaving 9 bases between.

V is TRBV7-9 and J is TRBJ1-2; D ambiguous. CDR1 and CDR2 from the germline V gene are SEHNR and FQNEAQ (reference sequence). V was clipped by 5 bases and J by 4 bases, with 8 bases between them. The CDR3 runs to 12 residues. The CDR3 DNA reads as TGTGCCAGCAGCATAATTATCTATGGCTACACCTTC. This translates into CASSIIIYGYTF.

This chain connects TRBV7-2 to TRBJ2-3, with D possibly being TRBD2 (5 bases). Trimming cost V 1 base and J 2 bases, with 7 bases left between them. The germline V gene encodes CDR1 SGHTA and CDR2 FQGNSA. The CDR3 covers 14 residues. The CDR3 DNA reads TGTGCCAGCAGCTTAGAGAGGGCCACAGATACGCAGTATTTT. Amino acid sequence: CASSLERATDTQYF.

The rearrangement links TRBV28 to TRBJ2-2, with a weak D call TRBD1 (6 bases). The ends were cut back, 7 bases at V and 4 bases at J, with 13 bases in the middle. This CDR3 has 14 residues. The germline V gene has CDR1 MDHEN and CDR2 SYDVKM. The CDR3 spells CASTSGEPTGELFF. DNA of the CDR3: TGTGCCAGCACCTCAGGGGAACCCACCGGGGAGCTGTTTTTT.